These 23 T cell receptor beta chains came from one sample sequenced in a study of Ad26.COV2.S vaccination and SARS-CoV-2 variants. Assay: immunoSEQ multiplex PCR; the TCRdb copy retains only in-frame clones and omits some. The table has about 500,000 clones, nearly 90% seen once. Noted treatment: some 20 received Ad26.COV2.S at low or high dose, single or two shots; about 5 received placebo; per-sample allocation not given. Specimens were obtained on day 63 following the first vaccine or placebo injection. The sample here was peripheral blood, taken in a trial of Ad26.COV2.S vaccine versus placebo. The receptors derive from a person between 18 and 65 years old who received the Ad26.COV2.S COVID-19 vaccine or a placebo.

The chain couples TRBV6-6 to TRBJ1-2; D possibly corresponds to TRBD1 (6 bases). The germline CDR1 and CDR2 sequences are MNHNY and SVGAGI (reference sequence). V gave up 6 bases and J gave up 1 base, with 18 bases separating them. The CDR3 loop spans 16 amino acids. The CDR3 region has the DNA TGTGCCAGCAGCCGATCGACAGGAACACTTAACTATGGCTACACCTTC. Residues: CASSRSTGTLNYGYTF.

The chain uses TRBV18 and TRBJ1-5; D remains ambiguous. Trimming took 3 bases from V and 6 from J, leaving 18 bases between them. The CDR3 extends over 16 amino acids. CDR1 and CDR2 from the germline V gene are KGHSH and LQKENI. The CDR3 is CASSPRSGGRLQPQHF. Written as DNA, the CDR3 is TGTGCCAGCTCACCCCGGTCGGGAGGGAGGCTTCAGCCCCAGCATTTT.

The rearrangement links TRBV5-8 to TRBJ2-7; a possible D gene is TRBD1 (5 bases). The ends were cut back, 4 bases at V and 4 bases at J, with 15 bases in the middle. CDR3 size: 14 residues. Germline V lookup: CDR1 SGHTS, CDR2 YDEGEE. The CDR3, as DNA: TGTGCCAGCAGCCCAGGGTTCTCCACGTACGAGCAGTACTTC. Translating it yields CASSPGFSTYEQYF.

The V and J genes are TRBV5-4 and TRBJ2-2, with 8 positions matching TRBD1. Germline-derived CDR1 and CDR2 are SGHNT and YYREEE (reference sequence). The length of the CDR3 is 16 residues. J gave up 6 bases and V 4 bases, and 11 bases lay outside the gene matches. The CDR3 nucleotides are TGTGCCAGCAGCCGAGACAGGGGCCACGATCCCGGGGAGCTGTTTTTT. Protein: CASSRDRGHDPGELFF. Full variable domain (missing parts from reference TRBV5-4 and TRBJ2-2): ETGVTQSPTHLIKTRGQQVTLRCSSQSGHNTVSWYQQALGQGPQFIFQYYREEENGRGNFPPRFSGLQFPNYSSELNVNALELDDSALYLCASSRDRGHDPGELFFGEGSRLTVL.

The V gene is TRBV4-3, the J gene TRBJ1-6; unclear D gene. The germline V gene has CDR1 LGHNA and CDR2 YSLEER. CDR3 size: 14 residues. The ends were cut back, 0 bases at V and 6 bases at J, with 6 bases in the middle. The chain's CDR3 is CASSQESRNSPLHF. The CDR3 nucleotides are TGCGCCAGCAGCCAAGAGTCGCGTAATTCACCCCTCCACTTT.

CDR3 DNA: TGTGCCATCTCGTGGGGGGGACGCCATGAGCAGTTCTTC. Protein product: CAISWGGRHEQFF. This chain uses TRBV10-3 with TRBJ2-1; TRBD2 matches at 7 bases. Germline V gene data show CDR1 as ENHRY and CDR2 as SYGVKD. This CDR3 region has 13 residues. V lost 8 bases to trimming and J lost 8 bases; unmatched junction nucleotides: 9.

This chain links TRBV5-3 with TRBJ1-6, with D hard to call. TRBV5-3 is known as an ORF, though its function is uncertain. The V and J ends lost 4 bases and 7 bases respectively, with 3 bases between them. This CDR3 has 11 residues. The CDR3 nucleotides are TGTGCCAGAAGCACCAATTCACCCCTCCACTTT. Its protein is CARSTNSPLHF.

The V gene is TRBV28, the J gene TRBJ1-2; no clear D. Trimming took off 7 bases at V and 7 bases at J, with 16 bases between the two ends. This CDR3 region has 13 residues. The germline gives CDR1 MDHEN, CDR2 SYDVKM. Here the CDR3 DNA reads TGTGCCAGCACACCATCAATCAGCAGTGGCTACACCTTC. It translates to CASTPSISSGYTF.

The chain employs TRBV7-3 and TRBJ1-2; 9 bases are a match to TRBD1. The V gene end was trimmed by 1 base and the J gene end by 1 base; junction bases not matched to a gene: 7. Germline V gives CDR1 SGHTA, CDR2 FQGTGA. This CDR3 comprises 17 residues. CDR3 in amino acids: CASSLIPKDRGNYGYTF. As DNA, the CDR3 is TGTGCCAGCAGCTTAATTCCCAAGGACAGGGGTAACTATGGCTACACCTTC.

This sequence joins TRBV9 and TRBJ2-2; 9 bases are shared with TRBD1. The CDR3 totals 16 residues. The V segment lost 3 bases and the J segment 5 bases; nucleotides outside the gene matches: 8. Germline loops: CDR1 SGDLS, CDR2 YYNGEE. The CDR3: CASSGRQGVGTGELFF. The CDR3 DNA reads TGTGCCAGCAGCGGACGACAGGGGGTTGGTACCGGGGAGCTGTTTTTT.

This clone was observed a handful of times. The CDR3 here is CASSIEGRSTGELFF. The CDR3 nucleotides are TGTGCCAGTAGTATAGAGGGCCGGAGTACCGGGGAGCTGTTTTTT. The chain links TRBV19 to TRBJ2-2, with D uncertain. Germline V gene data show CDR1 as LNHDA and CDR2 as SQIVND (reference sequence). The ends were cut back, 0 bases at V and 5 bases at J, with 10 bases in the middle. The CDR3 consists of 15 residues.

The table lists this clone with a few counts. This CDR3 is also generated by other DNA sequences in the sample. J is TRBJ1-1 and V is TRBV18; no definite D call. The CDR3 has 13 amino acids. V was pared by 2 bases and J by 1 base, with 5 bases between. CDR1 KGHSH and CDR2 LQKENI come from the germline V gene. CDR3 bases: TGTGCCAGCTCACCAGGGGAGAACACTGAAGCTTTCTTT. It codes for CASSPGENTEAFF.

The V call is TRBV29-1, the J call TRBJ2-1; TRBD1 aligns across 9 bases. Looked up from germline, CDR1 is SQVTM and CDR2 is ANQGSEA. This CDR3 is 13 amino acids long. Unmatched junction bases numbered 9, after V lost 7 bases and J lost 8 bases. The CDR3 sequence: CSGGTGPSDEQFF. The CDR3 DNA reads TGCAGCGGGGGGACAGGGCCTTCGGATGAGCAGTTCTTC.

The J gene is TRBJ1-6, the V gene TRBV27; D call uncertain. The CDR3 length is 14 residues. The germline gives CDR1 MNHEY, CDR2 SMNVEV (reference sequence). Trimming took off 3 bases at V and 1 base at J, with 4 bases between the two ends. The CDR3, as DNA: TGTGCCAGCAGTTTTGGATCCTATAATTCACCCCTCCACTTT. Amino acid sequence: CASSFGSYNSPLHF.

A single count supports this clone. This rearrangement joins TRBV9 to TRBJ2-7; TRBD2 matches at 8 bases. J was trimmed by 3 bases and V by 0 bases; bases with no gene match: 2. This CDR3 spans 14 amino acids. Germline V gene lookup returns CDR1 SGDLS and CDR2 YYNGEE. CDR3 DNA: TGTGCCAGCAGCGTAGGTAGCGGGATCTACGAGCAGTACTTC. This gives the protein CASSVGSGIYEQYF.

This chain connects TRBV7-9 to TRBJ2-2; a weak D match, TRBD1 (6 bases). The CDR3 runs 14 residues. Germline V CDR1 and CDR2: SEHNR, FQNEAQ (reference sequence). Between the trimmed V and J ends, which lost 5 bases and 4 bases, there was a span of 11 bases. CDR3 residues: CASSGQTGTGELFF. The CDR3 bases are TGTGCCAGCAGCGGACAGACCGGCACCGGGGAGCTGTTTTTT.

The genes are TRBV3-1 (or the pseudogene TRBV3-2) and TRBJ1-2; weak D call: TRBD1 (5 bases). The CDR3 runs to 14 residues. Germline CDR1 and CDR2: LGHDT and YNNKEL (reference sequence). V gave up 0 bases and J gave up 6 bases, with 11 bases separating them. In DNA form, the CDR3 reads TGTGCCAGCAGCCAAGATCCAGGGAGGAATGGCTACACCTTC. It specifies CASSQDPGRNGYTF.

The chain employs TRBV19 and TRBJ1-5; 9 positions match TRBD1. Per the germline V gene, CDR1 is LNHDA and CDR2 is SQIVND (reference sequence). Trimming at V came to 8 bases and at J to 4 bases, leaving 3 bases not matched to a gene. The length of the CDR3 is 13 residues. Here the CDR3 reads CASGGTGNQPQHF. The CDR3 DNA reads as TGTGCCAGTGGGGGGACAGGGAATCAGCCCCAGCATTTT. Looking up the rest from reference TRBV19 and TRBJ1-5 gives the full variable domain: DGGITQSPKYLFRKEGQNVTLSCEQNLNHDAMYWYRQDPGQGLRLIYYSQIVNDFQKGDIAEGYSVSREKKESFPLTVTSAQKNPTAFYLCASGGTGNQPQHFGDGTRLSIL.

In its sample, this clone was seen a few times. The rearrangement uses TRBV2 and TRBJ1-5; 7 bases match TRBD1. Unmatched junction bases numbered 4, after V lost 4 bases and J lost 4 bases. Looked up from germline, CDR1 is SNHLY and CDR2 is FYNNEI. CDR3 length equals 14 residues. The chain's CDR3 is CASSVTGRNQPQHF. DNA of the CDR3: TGTGCCAGCAGTGTGACAGGGAGAAATCAGCCCCAGCATTTT.

The chain recombines TRBV7-9 with TRBJ1-6; 9 nucleotides agree with TRBD1. CDR3 length: 16 residues. Germline lookup yields CDR1 SEHNR and CDR2 FQNEAQ (reference sequence). J lost 7 bases, V lost 5 bases, and 9 bases had no gene match. The CDR3 DNA reads TGTGCCAGCAGCCAAATGCAGACAGGGGGGAATTCACCCCTCCACTTT. Translating it yields CASSQMQTGGNSPLHF.

This chain links TRBV2 with TRBJ1-1; D perhaps matches TRBD1 (5 bases). The germline CDR1 and CDR2 sequences are SNHLY and FYNNEI. V lost 7 bases, J lost 0 bases, and 15 bases lay in between. The CDR3 is 15 amino acids. The CDR3 spells CASTPGRGMNTEAFF. Written as DNA, the CDR3 is TGTGCCAGCACTCCCGGACGGGGGATGAACACTGAAGCTTTCTTT.

This sequence joins TRBV6-2 or TRBV6-3 and TRBJ2-1; 12 nucleotides agree with TRBD2. Germline lookup yields CDR1 MNHEY and CDR2 SVGEGT. The length of the CDR3 is 16 residues. The J segment lost 3 bases and the V segment lost 5 bases, leaving 5 bases of the junction unmatched. CDR3 region: CASSLRTSGDYNEQFF. The CDR3 nucleotides read TGTGCCAGCAGTCTACGGACTAGCGGGGACTACAATGAGCAGTTCTTC.

The chain recombines TRBV6-2 or TRBV6-3 with TRBJ2-3; 10 nucleotides line up with TRBD1. The ends lost 5 bases at V and 5 bases at J; junction bases unmatched: 1. Germline loops: CDR1 MNHEY, CDR2 SVGEGT. The CDR3 length is 13 residues. The CDR3 here is CASSDRGRDTQYF. The CDR3 nucleotides are TGTGCCAGCAGTGACAGGGGGCGAGATACGCAGTATTTT.